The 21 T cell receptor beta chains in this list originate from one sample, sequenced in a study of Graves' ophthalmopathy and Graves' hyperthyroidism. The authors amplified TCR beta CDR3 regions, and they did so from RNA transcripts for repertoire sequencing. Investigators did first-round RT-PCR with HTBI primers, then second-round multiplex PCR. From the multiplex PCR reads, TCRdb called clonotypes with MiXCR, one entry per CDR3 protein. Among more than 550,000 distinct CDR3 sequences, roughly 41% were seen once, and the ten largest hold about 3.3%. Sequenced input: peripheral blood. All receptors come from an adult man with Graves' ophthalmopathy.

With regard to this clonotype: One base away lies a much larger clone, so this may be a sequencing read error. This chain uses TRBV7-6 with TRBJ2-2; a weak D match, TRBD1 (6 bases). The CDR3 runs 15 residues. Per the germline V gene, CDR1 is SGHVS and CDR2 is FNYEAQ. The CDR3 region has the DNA TGTGCCAGCAGCAGGGACACCTTGAACACCTGGGAGCTGTTTTTT. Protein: CASSRDTLNTWELFF.

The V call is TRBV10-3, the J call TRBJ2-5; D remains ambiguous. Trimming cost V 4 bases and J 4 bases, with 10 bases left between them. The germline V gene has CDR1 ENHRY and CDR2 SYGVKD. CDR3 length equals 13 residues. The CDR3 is CAISARFIETQYF. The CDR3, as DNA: TGTGCCATCAGTGCTAGGTTTATAGAGACCCAGTACTTC.

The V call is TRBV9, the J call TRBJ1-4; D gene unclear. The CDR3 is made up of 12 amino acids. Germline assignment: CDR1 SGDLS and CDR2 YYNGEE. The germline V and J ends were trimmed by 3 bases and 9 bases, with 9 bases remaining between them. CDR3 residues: CASSAEGQKLFF. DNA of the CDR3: TGTGCCAGCAGCGCCGAAGGTCAAAAACTGTTTTTT.

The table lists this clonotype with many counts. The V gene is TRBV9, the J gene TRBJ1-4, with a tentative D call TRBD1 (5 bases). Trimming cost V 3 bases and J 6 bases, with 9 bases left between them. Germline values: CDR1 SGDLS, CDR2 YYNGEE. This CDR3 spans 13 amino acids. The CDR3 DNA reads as TGTGCCAGCAGCGGGGGGGTGGATGAAAAACTGTTTTTT. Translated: CASSGGVDEKLFF.

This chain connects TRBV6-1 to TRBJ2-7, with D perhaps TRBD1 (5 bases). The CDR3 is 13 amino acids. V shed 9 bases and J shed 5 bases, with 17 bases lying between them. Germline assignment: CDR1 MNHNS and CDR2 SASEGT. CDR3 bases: TGTGCCAGTCTACCAGGGTCAGGGCACGAGCAGTACTTC. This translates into CASLPGSGHEQYF.

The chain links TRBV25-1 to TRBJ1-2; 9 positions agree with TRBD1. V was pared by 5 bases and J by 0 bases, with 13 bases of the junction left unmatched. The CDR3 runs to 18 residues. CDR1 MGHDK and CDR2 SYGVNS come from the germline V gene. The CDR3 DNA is TGTGCCAGCAGTTCCCCGGGACAGGGTTCCCTAGCTAACTATGGCTACACCTTC. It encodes CASSSPGQGSLANYGYTF.

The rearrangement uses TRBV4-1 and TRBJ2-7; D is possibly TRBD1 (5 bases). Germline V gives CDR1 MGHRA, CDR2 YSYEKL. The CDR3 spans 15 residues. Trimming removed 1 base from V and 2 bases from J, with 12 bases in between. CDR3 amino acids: CASSQALVGAYEQYF. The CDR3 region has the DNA TGCGCCAGCAGCCAAGCGTTGGTAGGGGCCTACGAGCAGTACTTC.

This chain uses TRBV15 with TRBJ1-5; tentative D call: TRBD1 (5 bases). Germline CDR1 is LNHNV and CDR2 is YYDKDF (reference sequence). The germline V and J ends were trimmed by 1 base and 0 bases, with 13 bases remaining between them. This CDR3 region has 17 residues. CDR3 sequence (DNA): TGTGCCACCAGCAGAGGTGGTTTAAGGGGTAGCAATCAGCCCCAGCATTTT. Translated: CATSRGGLRGSNQPQHF. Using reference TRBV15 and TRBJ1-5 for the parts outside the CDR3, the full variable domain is DAMVIQNPRYQVTQFGKPVTLSCSQTLNHNVMYWYQQKSSQAPKLLFHYYDKDFNNEADTPDNFQSRRPNTSFCFLDIRSPGLGDTAMYLCATSRGGLRGSNQPQHFGDGTRLSIL.

The chain's CDR3 is CAVTRGANQPQHF. The CDR3 DNA reads TGTGCCGTCACACGGGGGGCGAATCAGCCCCAGCATTTT. The genes are TRBV10-3 and TRBJ1-5; D perhaps matches TRBD1 (6 bases). V lost 11 bases and J 4 bases, leaving 15 bases between the germline ends. The CDR3 is 13 residues long. Germline V gene data show CDR1 as ENHRY and CDR2 as SYGVKD.

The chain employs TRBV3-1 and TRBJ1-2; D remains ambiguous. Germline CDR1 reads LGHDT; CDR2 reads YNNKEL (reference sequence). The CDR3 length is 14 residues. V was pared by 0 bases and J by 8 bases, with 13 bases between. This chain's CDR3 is CASSQEGGPGGYTF. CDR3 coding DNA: TGTGCCAGCAGCCAAGAAGGAGGGCCGGGGGGCTACACCTTC.

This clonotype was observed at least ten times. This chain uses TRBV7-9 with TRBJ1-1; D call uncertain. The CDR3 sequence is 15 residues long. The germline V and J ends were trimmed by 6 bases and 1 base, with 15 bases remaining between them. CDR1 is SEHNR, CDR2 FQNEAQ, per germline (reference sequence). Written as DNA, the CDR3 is TGTGCCAGCAGGGGAGGGCTCGTCGAGAACACTGAAGCTTTCTTT. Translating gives CASRGGLVENTEAFF.

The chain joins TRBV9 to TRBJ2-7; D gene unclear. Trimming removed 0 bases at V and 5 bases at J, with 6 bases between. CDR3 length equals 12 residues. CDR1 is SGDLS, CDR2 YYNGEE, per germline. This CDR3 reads CASSVGSDEQYF. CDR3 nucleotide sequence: TGTGCCAGCAGCGTAGGGTCGGACGAGCAGTACTTC.

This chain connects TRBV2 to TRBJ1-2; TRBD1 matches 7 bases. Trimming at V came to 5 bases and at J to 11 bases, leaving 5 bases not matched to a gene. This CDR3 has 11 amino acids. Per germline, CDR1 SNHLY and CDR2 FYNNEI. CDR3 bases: TGTGCCAGCAGTCCTGACAGGGCATACACCTTC. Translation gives CASSPDRAYTF. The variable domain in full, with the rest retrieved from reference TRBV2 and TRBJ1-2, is EPEVTQTPSHQVTQMGQEVILRCVPISNHLYFYWYRQILGQKVEFLVSFYNNEISEKSEIFDDQFSVERPDGSNFTLKIRSTKLEDSAMYFCASSPDRAYTFGSGTRLTVV.

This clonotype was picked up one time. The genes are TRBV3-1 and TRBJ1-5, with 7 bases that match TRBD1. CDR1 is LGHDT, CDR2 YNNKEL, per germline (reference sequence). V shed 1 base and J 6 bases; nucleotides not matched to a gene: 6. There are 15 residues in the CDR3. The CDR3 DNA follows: TGTGCCAGCAGCCAAGGGACAGGCTATAGTCAGCCCCAGCATTTT. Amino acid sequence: CASSQGTGYSQPQHF.

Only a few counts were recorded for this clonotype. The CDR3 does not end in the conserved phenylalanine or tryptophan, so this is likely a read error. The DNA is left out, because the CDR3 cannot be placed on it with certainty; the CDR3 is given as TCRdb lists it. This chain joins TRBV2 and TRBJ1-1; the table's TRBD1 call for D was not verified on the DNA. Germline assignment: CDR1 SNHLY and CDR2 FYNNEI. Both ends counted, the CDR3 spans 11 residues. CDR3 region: CASSEGRGGFY.

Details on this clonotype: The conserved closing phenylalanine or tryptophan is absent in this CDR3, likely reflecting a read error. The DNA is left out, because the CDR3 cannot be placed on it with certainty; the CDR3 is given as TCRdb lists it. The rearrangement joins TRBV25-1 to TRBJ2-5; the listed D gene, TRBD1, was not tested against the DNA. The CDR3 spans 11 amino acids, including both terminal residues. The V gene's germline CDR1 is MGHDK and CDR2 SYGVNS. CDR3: CASRGVTMVYG.

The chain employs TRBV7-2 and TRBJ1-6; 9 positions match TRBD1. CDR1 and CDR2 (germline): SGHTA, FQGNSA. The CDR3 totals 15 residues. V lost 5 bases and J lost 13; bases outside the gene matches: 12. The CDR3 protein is CASSRDRERQRPLHF. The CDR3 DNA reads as TGTGCCAGCAGCCGGGACAGGGAAAGACAGCGGCCCCTCCACTTT.

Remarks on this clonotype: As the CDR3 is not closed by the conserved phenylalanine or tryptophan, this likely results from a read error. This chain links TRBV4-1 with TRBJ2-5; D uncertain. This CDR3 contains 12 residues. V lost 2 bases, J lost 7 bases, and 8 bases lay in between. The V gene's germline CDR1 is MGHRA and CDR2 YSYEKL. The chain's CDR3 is CASSQPLGTQYL. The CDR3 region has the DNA TGCGCCAGCAGCCAACCCCTGGGGACCCAGTACCTC.

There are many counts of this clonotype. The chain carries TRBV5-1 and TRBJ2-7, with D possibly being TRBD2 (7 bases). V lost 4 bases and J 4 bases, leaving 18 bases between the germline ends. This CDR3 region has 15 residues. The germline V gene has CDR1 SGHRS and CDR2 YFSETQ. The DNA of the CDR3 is TGCGCCAGCAGCCCACAGGGACTAAGTCCGTACGAGCAGTACTTC. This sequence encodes CASSPQGLSPYEQYF.

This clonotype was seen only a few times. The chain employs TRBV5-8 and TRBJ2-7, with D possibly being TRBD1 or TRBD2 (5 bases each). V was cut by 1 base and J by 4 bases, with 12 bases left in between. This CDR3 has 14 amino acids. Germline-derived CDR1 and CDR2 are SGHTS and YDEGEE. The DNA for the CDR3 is TGTGCCAGCAGCTTGCGATGGGGGAAGTACGAGCAGTACTTC. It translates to CASSLRWGKYEQYF.

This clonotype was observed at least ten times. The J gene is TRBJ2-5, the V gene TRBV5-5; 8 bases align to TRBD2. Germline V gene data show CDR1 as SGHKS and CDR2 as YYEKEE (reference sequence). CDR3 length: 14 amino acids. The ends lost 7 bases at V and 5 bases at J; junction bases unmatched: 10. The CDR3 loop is CASGFGGAWETQYF. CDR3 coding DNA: TGTGCCAGCGGTTTCGGGGGGGCATGGGAGACCCAGTACTTC.